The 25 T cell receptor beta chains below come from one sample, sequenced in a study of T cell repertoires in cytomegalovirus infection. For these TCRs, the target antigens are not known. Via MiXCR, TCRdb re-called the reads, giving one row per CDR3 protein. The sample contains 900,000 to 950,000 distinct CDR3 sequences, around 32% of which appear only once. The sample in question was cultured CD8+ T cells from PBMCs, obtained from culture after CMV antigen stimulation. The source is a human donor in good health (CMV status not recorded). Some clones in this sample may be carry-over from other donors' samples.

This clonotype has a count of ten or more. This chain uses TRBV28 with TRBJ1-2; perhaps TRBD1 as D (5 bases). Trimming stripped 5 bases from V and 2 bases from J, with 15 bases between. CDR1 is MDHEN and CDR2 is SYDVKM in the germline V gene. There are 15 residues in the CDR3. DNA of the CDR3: TGTGCCAGCAGTAACCCTCGGGGGGAGAACTATGGCTACACCTTC. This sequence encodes CASSNPRGENYGYTF.

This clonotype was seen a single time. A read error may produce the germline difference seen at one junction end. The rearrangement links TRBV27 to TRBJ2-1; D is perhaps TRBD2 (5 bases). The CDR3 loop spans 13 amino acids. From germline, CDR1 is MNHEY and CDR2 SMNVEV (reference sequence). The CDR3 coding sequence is TGTGCTACTCAAGGGAGAGTCCCCAATCAGCAGTTCTTC. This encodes CATQGRVPNQQFF.

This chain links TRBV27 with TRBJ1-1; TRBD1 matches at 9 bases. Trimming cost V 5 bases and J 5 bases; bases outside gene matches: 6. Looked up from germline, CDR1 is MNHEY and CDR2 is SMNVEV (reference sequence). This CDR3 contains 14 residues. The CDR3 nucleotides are TGTGCCAGCAGTCCCGGGACAGGGTGGACTGAAGCTTTCTTT. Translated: CASSPGTGWTEAFF.

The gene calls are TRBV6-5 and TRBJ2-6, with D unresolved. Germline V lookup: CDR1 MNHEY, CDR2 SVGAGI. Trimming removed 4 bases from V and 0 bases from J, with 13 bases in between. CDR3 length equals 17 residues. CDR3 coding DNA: TGTGCCAGCAGTTCGACCGGGCCCAGCTCTGGGGCCAACGTCCTGACTTTC. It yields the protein CASSSTGPSSGANVLTF.

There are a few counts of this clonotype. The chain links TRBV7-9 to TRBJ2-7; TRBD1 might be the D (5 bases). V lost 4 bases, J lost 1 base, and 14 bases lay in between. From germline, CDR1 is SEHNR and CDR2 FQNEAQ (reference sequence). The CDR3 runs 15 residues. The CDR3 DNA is TGTGCCAGCAGCTCAGGGATTCAGGGATCCTACGAGCAGTACTTC. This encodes CASSSGIQGSYEQYF.

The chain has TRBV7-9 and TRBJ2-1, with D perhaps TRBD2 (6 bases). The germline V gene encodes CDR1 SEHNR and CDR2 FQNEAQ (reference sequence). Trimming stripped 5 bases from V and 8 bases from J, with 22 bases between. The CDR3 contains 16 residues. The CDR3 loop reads CASSPRMYVGSDEQFF. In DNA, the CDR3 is TGTGCCAGCAGCCCGAGGATGTACGTCGGGAGCGATGAGCAGTTCTTC.

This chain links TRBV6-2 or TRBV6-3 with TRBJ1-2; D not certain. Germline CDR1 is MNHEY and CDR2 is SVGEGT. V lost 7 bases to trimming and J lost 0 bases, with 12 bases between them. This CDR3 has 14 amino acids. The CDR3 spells CASTRQRANYGYTF. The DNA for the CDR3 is TGTGCCAGCACCCGGCAGAGAGCTAACTATGGCTACACCTTC.

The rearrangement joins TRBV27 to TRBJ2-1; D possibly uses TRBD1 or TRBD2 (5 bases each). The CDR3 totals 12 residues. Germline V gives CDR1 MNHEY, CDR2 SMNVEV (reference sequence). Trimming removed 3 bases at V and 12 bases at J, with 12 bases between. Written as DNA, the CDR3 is TGTGCCAGCAGTTTTGGGGACGGGGTGCAGTTCTTC. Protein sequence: CASSFGDGVQFF.

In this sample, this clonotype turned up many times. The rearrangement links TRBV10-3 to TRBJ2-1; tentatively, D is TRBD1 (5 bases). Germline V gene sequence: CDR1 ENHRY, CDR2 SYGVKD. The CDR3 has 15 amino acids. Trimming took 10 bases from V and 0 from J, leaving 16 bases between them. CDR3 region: CATLTAESSYNEQFF. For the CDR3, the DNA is TGTGCCACCTTGACAGCTGAGAGCTCCTACAATGAGCAGTTCTTC.

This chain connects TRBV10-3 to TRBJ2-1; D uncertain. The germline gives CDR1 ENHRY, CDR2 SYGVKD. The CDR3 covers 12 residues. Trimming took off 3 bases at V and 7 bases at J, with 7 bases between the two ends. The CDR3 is CAISDAQNEQFF. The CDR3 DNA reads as TGTGCCATCAGTGATGCACAGAATGAGCAGTTCTTC.

CDR3 region: CASSIWTSGFLGTDTQYF. CDR3 bases: TGTGCCAGCAGCATTTGGACTAGCGGGTTCTTGGGGACAGATACGCAGTATTTT. This chain joins TRBV7-9 and TRBJ2-3; 11 nucleotides agree with TRBD2. With 5 bases clipped from V and 3 bases from J, the junction kept 13 bases outside the gene matches. Per germline, CDR1 SEHNR and CDR2 FQNEAQ (reference sequence). The CDR3 totals 18 residues. Combining the CDR3 with reference TRBV7-9 and TRBJ2-3 gives the whole variable domain DTGVSQNPRHKITKRGQNVTFRCDPISEHNRLYWYRQTLGQGPEFLTYFQNEAQLEKSRLLSDRFSAERPKGSFSTLEIQRTEQGDSAMYLCASSIWTSGFLGTDTQYFGPGTRLTVL.

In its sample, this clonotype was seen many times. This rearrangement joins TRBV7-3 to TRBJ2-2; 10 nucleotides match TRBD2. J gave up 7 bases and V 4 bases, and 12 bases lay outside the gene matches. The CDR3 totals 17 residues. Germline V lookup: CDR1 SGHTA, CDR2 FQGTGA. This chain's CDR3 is CASSSSGAGGPYGELFF. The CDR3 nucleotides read TGTGCCAGCAGCTCCTCCGGAGCGGGGGGGCCCTACGGGGAGCTGTTTTTT.

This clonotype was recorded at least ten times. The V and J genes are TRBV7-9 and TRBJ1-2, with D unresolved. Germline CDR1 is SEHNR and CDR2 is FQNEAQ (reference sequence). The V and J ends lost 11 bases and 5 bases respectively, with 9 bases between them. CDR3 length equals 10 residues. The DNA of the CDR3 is TGTGCCCAATCCCCGTATGGCTACACCTTC. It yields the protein CAQSPYGYTF.

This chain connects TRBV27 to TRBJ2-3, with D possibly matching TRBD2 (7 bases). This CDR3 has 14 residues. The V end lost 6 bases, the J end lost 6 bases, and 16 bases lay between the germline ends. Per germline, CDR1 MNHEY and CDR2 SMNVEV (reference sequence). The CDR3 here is CASSYSGGVDTQYF. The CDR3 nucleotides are TGTGCCAGCAGCTACTCGGGGGGCGTGGATACGCAGTATTTT.

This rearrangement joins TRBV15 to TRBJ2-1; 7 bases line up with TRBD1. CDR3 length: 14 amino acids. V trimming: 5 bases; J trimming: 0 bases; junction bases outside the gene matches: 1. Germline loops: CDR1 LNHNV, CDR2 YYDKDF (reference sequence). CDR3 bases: TGTGCCACCAGCTCAGGGGGCTCCTACAATGAGCAGTTCTTC. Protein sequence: CATSSGGSYNEQFF. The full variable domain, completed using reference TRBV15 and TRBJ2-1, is DAMVIQNPRYQVTQFGKPVTLSCSQTLNHNVMYWYQQKSSQAPKLLFHYYDKDFNNEADTPDNFQSRRPNTSFCFLDIRSPGLGDTAMYLCATSSGGSYNEQFFGPGTRLTVL.

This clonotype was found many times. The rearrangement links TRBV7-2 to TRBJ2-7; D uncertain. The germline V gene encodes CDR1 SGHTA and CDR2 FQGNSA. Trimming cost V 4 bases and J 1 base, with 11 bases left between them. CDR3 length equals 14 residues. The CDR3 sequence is CASSSTTESYEQYV. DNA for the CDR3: TGTGCCAGCAGCTCCACGACTGAATCCTACGAGCAGTACGTC.

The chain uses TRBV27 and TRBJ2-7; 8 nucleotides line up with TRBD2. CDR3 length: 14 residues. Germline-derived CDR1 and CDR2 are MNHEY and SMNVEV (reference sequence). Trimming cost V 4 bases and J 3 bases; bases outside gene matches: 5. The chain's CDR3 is CASSWAGGIYEQYF. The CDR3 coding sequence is TGTGCCAGCAGTTGGGCGGGGGGTATCTACGAGCAGTACTTC.

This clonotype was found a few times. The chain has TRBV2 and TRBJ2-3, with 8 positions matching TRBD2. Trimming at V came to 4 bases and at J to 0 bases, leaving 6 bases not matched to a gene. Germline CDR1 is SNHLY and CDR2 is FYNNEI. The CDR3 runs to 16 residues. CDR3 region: CASSGSLAVSTDTQYF. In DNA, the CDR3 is TGTGCCAGCAGTGGATCACTAGCGGTCAGCACAGATACGCAGTATTTT.

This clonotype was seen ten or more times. The chain's CDR3 is CASSNGQGLLTGELFF. CDR3 nucleotides: TGTGCCAGCAGCAACGGACAGGGGCTTTTAACCGGGGAGCTGTTTTTT. The rearrangement links TRBV7-2 to TRBJ2-2; TRBD1 matches 9 bases. From germline, CDR1 is SGHTA and CDR2 FQGNSA. V gave up 5 bases and J gave up 5 bases; unmatched junction bases: 9. The CDR3 loop spans 16 amino acids.

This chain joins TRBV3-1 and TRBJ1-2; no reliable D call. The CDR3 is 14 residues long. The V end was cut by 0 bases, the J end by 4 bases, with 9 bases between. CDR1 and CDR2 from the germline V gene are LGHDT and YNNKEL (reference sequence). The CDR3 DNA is TGTGCCAGCAGCCAAGATACTCAAACCTATGGCTACACCTTC. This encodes CASSQDTQTYGYTF.

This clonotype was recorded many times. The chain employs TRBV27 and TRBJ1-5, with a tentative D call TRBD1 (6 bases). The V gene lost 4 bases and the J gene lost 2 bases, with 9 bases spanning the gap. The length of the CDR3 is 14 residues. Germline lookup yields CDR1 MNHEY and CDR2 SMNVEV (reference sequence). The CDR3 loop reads CASSSQGGNQPQHF. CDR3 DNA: TGTGCCAGCAGTTCACAGGGCGGCAATCAGCCCCAGCATTTT.

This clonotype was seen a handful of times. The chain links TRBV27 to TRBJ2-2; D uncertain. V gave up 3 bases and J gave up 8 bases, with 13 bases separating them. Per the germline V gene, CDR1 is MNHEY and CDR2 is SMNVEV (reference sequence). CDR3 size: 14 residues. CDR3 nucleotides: TGTGCCAGCAGTTTCCTTCCCCCCTATGGGGAGCTGTTTTTT. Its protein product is CASSFLPPYGELFF.

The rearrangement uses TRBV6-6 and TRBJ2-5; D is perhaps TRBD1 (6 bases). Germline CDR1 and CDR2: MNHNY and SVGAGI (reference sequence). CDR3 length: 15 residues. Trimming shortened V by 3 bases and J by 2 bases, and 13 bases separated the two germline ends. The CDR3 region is CASSYWDTGQETQYF. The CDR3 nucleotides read TGTGCCAGCAGTTATTGGGACACCGGACAAGAGACCCAGTACTTC.

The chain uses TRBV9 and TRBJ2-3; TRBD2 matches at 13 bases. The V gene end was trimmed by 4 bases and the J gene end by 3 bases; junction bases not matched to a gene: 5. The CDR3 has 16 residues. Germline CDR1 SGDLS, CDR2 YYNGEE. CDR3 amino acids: CASSSSTSGGTDTQYF. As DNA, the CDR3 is TGTGCCAGCAGCTCGTCGACTAGCGGGGGGACAGATACGCAGTATTTT.

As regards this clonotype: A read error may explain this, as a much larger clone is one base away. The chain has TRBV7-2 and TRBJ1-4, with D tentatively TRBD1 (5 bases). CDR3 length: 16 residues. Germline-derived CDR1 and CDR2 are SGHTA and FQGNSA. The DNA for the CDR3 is TGTGCCAGCGGCTTAGCTGGGGCGGGGGATGATGAAAAACTGTTTTTT. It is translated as CASGLAGAGDDEKLFF.